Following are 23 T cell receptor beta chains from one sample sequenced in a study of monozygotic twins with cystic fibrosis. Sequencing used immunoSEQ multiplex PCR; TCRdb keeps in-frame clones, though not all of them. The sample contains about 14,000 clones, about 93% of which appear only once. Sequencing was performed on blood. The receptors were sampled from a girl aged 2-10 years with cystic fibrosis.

The CDR3 loop is CASEEGREEQFF. The CDR3, as DNA: TGTGCCAGCGAAGAGGGGCGGGAGGAGCAGTTCTTC. V gene TRBV25-1 combines with J gene TRBJ2-1; 7 nucleotides align to TRBD2. The V segment lost 8 bases and the J segment 10 bases; nucleotides outside the gene matches: 8. The CDR3 covers 12 residues. Germline V CDR1 and CDR2: MGHDK, SYGVNS.

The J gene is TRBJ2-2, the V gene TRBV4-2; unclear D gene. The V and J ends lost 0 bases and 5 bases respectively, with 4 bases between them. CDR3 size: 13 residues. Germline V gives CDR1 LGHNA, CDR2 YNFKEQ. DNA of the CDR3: TGTGCCAGCAGCCAAGATCAGACCGGGGAGCTGTTTTTT. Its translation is CASSQDQTGELFF.

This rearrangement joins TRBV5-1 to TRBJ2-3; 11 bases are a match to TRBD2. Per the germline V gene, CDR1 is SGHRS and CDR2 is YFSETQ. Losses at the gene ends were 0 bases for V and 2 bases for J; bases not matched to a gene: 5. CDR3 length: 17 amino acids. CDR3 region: CASSLVVAGGPTDTQYF. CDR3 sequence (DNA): TGCGCCAGCAGCTTGGTAGTAGCGGGAGGGCCCACAGATACGCAGTATTTT.

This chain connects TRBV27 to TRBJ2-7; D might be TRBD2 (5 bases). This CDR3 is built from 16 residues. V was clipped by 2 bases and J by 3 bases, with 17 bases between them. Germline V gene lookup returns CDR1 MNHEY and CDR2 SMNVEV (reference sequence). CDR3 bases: TGTGCCAGCAGTTTAGGATACGGAGGCTTCAACTACGAGCAGTACTTC. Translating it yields CASSLGYGGFNYEQYF.

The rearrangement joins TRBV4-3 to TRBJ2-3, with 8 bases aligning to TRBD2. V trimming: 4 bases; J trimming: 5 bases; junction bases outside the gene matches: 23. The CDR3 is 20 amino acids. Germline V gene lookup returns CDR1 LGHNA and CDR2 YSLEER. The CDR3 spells CASSLEGRVAGLLNRDTQYF. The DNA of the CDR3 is TGCGCCAGCAGCCTCGAGGGGAGGGTAGCGGGACTACTCAACAGAGATACGCAGTATTTT.

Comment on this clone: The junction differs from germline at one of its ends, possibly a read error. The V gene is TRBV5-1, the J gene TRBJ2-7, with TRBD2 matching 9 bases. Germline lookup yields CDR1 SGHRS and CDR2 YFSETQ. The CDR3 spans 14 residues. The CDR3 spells CASSLPREGNEQYF. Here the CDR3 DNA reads TGTGCCAGCAGCTTGCCGCGGGAGGGTAACGAGCAGTACTTC.

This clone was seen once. The CDR3 DNA reads TGTGCCAGCAGTAGGACGCGGCCCACAGATACGCAGTATTTT. This gives the protein CASSRTRPTDTQYF. J is TRBJ2-3 and V is TRBV28, with D hard to call. CDR1 and CDR2 (germline): MDHEN, SYDVKM. The CDR3 length is 14 residues. Trimming removed 5 bases from V and 2 bases from J, with 11 bases in between.

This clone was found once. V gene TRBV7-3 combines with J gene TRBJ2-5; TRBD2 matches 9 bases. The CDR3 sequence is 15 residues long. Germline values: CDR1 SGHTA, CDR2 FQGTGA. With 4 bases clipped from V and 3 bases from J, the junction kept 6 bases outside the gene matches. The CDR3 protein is CASSSPGLAKETQYF. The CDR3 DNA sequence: TGTGCCAGCAGCTCGCCGGGACTAGCTAAAGAGACCCAGTACTTC.

The CDR3 region has the DNA TGTGCCAGCAGCTTCGTGGGTCGGGGCTACACCTTC. Its translation: CASSFVGRGYTF. The chain links TRBV11-2 to TRBJ1-2, with D unclear. This CDR3 contains 12 residues. CDR1 and CDR2 (germline): SGHAT, FQNNGV. V lost 3 bases to trimming and J lost 8 bases, with 10 bases between them.

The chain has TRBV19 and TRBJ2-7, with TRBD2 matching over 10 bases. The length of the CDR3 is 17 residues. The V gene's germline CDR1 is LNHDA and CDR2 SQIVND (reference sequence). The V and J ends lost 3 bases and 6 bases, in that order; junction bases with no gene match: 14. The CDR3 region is CASSMGFKREGLREQYF. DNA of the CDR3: TGTGCCAGTAGTATGGGATTCAAGCGGGAGGGGCTACGCGAGCAGTACTTC.

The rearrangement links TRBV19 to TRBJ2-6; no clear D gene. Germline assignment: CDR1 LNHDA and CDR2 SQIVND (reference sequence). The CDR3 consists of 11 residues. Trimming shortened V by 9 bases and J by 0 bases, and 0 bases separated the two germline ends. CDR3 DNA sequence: TGTGCCAGCTCTGGGGCCAACGTCCTGACTTTC. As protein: CASSGANVLTF.

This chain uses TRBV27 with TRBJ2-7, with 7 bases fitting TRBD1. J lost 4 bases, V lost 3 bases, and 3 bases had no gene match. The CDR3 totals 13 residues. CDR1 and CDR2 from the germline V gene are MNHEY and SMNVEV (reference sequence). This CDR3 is CASSFGTVYEQYF. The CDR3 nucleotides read TGTGCCAGCAGTTTCGGGACAGTGTACGAGCAGTACTTC.

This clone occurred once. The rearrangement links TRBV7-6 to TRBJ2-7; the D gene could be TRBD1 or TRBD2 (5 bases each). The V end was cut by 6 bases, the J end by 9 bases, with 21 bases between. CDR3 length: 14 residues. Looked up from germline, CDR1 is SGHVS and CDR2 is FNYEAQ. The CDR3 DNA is TGTGCCAGCAGTCCCCGAGGGACCCCGGAAGGGCAGTACTTC. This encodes CASSPRGTPEGQYF.

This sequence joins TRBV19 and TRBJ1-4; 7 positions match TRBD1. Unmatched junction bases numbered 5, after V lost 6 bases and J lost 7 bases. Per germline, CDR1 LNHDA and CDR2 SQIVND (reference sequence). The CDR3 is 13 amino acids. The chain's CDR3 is CASRQGKGEKLFF. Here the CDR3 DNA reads TGTGCCAGTAGACAGGGGAAGGGTGAAAAACTGTTTTTT. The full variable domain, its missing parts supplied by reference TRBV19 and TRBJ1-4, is DGGITQSPKYLFRKEGQNVTLSCEQNLNHDAMYWYRQDPGQGLRLIYYSQIVNDFQKGDIAEGYSVSREKKESFPLTVTSAQKNPTAFYLCASRQGKGEKLFFGSGTQLSVL.

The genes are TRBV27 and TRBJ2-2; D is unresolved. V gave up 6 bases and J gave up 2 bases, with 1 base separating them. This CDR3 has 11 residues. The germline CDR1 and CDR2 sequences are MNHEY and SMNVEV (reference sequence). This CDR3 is CASRNTGELFF. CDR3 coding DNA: TGTGCCAGCAGAAACACCGGGGAGCTGTTTTTT.

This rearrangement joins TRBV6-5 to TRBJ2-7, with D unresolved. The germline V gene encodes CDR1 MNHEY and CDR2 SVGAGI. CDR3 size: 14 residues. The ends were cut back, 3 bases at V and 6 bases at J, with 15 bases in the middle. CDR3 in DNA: TGTGCCAGCAGTTATGCCCTACCGTCCGGCGAGCAGTACTTC. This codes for CASSYALPSGEQYF.

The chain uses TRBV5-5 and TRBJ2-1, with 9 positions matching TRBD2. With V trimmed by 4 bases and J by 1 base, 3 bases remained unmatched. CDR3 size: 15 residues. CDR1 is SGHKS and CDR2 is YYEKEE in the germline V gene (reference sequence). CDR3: CASSPTSGSYNEQFF. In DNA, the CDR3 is TGTGCCAGCAGCCCGACTAGCGGATCCTACAATGAGCAGTTCTTC.

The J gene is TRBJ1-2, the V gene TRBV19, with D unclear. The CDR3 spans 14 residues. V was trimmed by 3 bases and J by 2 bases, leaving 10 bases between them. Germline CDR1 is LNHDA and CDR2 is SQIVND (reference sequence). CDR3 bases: TGTGCCAGTAGTATTCTGGGAACGAACTATGGCTACACCTTC. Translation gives CASSILGTNYGYTF.

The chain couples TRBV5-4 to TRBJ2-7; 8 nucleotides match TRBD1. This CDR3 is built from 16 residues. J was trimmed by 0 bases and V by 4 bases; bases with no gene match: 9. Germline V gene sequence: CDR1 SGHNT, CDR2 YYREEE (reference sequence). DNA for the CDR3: TGTGCCAGCAGCGCCTTTCAGGGGGCGGTCTCCTACGAGCAGTACTTC. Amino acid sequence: CASSAFQGAVSYEQYF. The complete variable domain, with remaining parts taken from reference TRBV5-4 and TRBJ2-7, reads ETGVTQSPTHLIKTRGQQVTLRCSSQSGHNTVSWYQQALGQGPQFIFQYYREEENGRGNFPPRFSGLQFPNYSSELNVNALELDDSALYLCASSAFQGAVSYEQYFGPGTRLTVT.

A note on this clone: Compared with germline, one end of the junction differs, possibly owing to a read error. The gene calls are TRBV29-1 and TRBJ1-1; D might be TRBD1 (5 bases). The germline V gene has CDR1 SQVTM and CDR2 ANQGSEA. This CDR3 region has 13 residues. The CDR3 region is CSLERGPGTEAFF. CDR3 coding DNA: TGCAGCCTTGAACGGGGCCCGGGAACTGAAGCTTTCTTT.

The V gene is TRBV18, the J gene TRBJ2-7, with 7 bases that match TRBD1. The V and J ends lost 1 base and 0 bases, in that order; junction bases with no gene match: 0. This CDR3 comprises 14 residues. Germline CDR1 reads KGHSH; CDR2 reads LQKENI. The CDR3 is CASSPRDSSYEQYF. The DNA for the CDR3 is TGTGCCAGCTCACCACGGGACAGCTCCTACGAGCAGTACTTC.

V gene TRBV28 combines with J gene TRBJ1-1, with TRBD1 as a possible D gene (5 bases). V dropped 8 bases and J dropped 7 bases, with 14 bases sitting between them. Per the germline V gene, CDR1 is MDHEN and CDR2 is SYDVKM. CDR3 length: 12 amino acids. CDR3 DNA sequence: TGTGCCAGCGGCCTCCGGGACGGTGAAGCTTTCTTT. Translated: CASGLRDGEAFF.

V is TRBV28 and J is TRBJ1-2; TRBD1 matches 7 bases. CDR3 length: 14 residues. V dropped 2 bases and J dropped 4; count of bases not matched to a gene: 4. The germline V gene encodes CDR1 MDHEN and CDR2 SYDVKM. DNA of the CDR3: TGTGCCAGCAGTTTAGTGGGGACAGTCTATGGCTACACCTTC. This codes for CASSLVGTVYGYTF.